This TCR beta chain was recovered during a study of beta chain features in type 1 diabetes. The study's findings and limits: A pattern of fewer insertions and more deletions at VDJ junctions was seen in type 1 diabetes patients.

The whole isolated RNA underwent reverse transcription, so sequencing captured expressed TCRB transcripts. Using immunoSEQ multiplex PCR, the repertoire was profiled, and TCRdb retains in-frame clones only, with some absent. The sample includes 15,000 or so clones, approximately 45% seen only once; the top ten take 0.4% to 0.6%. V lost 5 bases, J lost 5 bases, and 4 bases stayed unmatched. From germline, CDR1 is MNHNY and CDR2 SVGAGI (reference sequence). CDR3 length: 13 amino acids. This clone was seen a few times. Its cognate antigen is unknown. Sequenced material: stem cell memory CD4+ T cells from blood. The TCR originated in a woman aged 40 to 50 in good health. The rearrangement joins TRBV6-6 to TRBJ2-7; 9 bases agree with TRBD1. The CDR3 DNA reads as TGTGCCAGCAGTCTCGGACAGGGGAACGAGCAGTACTTC. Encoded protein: CASSLGQGNEQYF.